This TCR beta chain was sequenced during a study of Ad26.COV2.S vaccination and SARS-CoV-2 variants. Sequenced by immunoSEQ multiplex PCR; TCRdb stores in-frame clones only, minus some. Of roughly 700,000 clones in the sample, more than 70% were seen once. Regarding treatment: roughly 18 received Ad26.COV2.S at low or high dose, single or two shots; roughly five received placebo; per-sample allocation not given. Sample collection was performed on day 63 after the first vaccine or placebo injection. V lost 5 bases, J lost 3 bases, and 11 bases stayed unmatched. Germline lookup yields CDR1 SGHTA and CDR2 FQGTGA. The CDR3 is 16 amino acids.

This TCR came from a person between 18 and 59 years old who received the Ad26.COV2.S COVID-19 vaccine or a placebo. The chain carries TRBV7-3 and TRBJ1-1; 8 nucleotides agree with TRBD1. Here the sequenced sample was peripheral blood, taken in a trial of Ad26.COV2.S vaccine versus placebo. The CDR3 DNA sequence: TGTGCCAGCAGCCTACGACGACAGGGGTCGGACACTGAAGCTTTCTTT. Protein product: CASSLRRQGSDTEAFF.